These 23 T cell receptor beta chains originate from one sample sequenced in a study of blood T cells in healthy people across ages. Next came a second PCR, run for roughly 7 to 12 cycles, which used a sample-barcoded 5' primer along with a J-beta primer mix. In TCRdb, the 5' RACE reads were re-called with MiXCR into one record per CDR3 protein. Of about 700,000 distinct CDR3 sequences in the sample, about 30% were seen once. Sequenced: blood. These receptors were obtained from a woman of 80 years or more in good health.

A note on this clonotype: A read error may explain this, as a much larger clone is one base away. The chain is built from TRBV29-1 and TRBJ1-2; no clear D. Trimming cost V 5 bases and J 2 bases, with 9 bases left between them. CDR3 length: 12 residues. Per germline, CDR1 SQVTM and CDR2 ANQGSEA. The CDR3 reads CSVQAGNYGYTF. CDR3 nucleotides: TGCAGCGTTCAGGCAGGCAACTATGGCTACACCTTC.

The table lists this clonotype with a few counts. The chain joins TRBV18 to TRBJ2-2; D gene uncertain. The CDR3 runs to 15 residues. The germline V and J ends were trimmed by 3 bases and 4 bases, with 12 bases remaining between them. Looked up from germline, CDR1 is KGHSH and CDR2 is LQKENI. The CDR3 nucleotides read TGTGCCAGCTCACCGGATAGGAGCAGCACCGGGGAGCTGTTTTTT. It yields the protein CASSPDRSSTGELFF.

This clonotype has more than one count but fewer than ten. Possible read error: a much larger clone is one base away. The chain recombines TRBV20-1 with TRBJ2-1; a weak D match, TRBD1 (5 bases). Germline CDR1 reads DFQATT; CDR2 reads SNEGSKA (reference sequence). The CDR3 has 12 amino acids. CDR3: CGRVGSYNEQVF. Written as DNA, the CDR3 is TGCGGCAGGGTTGGATCCTACAATGAGCAGGTCTTC.

This clonotype appeared a few times. The chain employs TRBV20-1 and TRBJ1-1; D might be TRBD1 (5 bases). The V gene lost 0 bases and the J gene lost 8 bases, with 19 bases spanning the gap. Looked up from germline, CDR1 is DFQATT and CDR2 is SNEGSKA (reference sequence). The CDR3 has 15 amino acids. The CDR3 sequence: CSARDRGRGKEEAFF. CDR3 nucleotide sequence: TGCAGTGCTAGAGATCGGGGCCGGGGTAAGGAGGAAGCTTTCTTT.

This clonotype was counted only a few times. V is TRBV10-3 and J is TRBJ2-6, with a possible D match to TRBD2 (6 bases). The V and J ends lost 9 bases and 0 bases respectively, with 6 bases between them. Germline CDR1 ENHRY, CDR2 SYGVKD. The CDR3 is 13 amino acids. The CDR3: CAMTSSGANVLTF. The CDR3 nucleotides read TGTGCCATGACTAGCTCTGGGGCCAACGTCCTGACTTTC.

The chain has TRBV20-1 and TRBJ2-7; 9 bases match TRBD2. The junction had 3 bases not matched to a gene; V was cut back by 0 bases and J by 0 bases. The CDR3 totals 15 residues. CDR1 is DFQATT and CDR2 is SNEGSKA in the germline V gene (reference sequence). This CDR3 is CSAREGLAFSYEQYF. CDR3 coding DNA: TGCAGTGCTAGAGAAGGACTAGCGTTCTCCTACGAGCAGTACTTC.

The chain combines TRBV6-6 with TRBJ2-4; D is uncertain. This CDR3 is built from 15 residues. Germline V gene lookup returns CDR1 MNHNY and CDR2 SVGAGI (reference sequence). The V and J ends lost 6 bases and 6 bases respectively, with 18 bases between them. This chain's CDR3 is CASRTTVSDGNIQYF. CDR3 DNA sequence: TGTGCCAGCAGAACGACGGTCTCGGATGGAAACATTCAGTACTTC.

The V and J genes are TRBV9 and TRBJ2-3; 9 bases agree with TRBD1. The length of the CDR3 is 15 residues. Germline V gene data show CDR1 as SGDLS and CDR2 as YYNGEE. V shed 3 bases and J 9 bases; nucleotides not matched to a gene: 11. This chain's CDR3 is CASSGGQGIPDTQYF. CDR3 coding DNA: TGTGCCAGCAGCGGGGGACAGGGAATACCTGACACGCAGTATTTT.

In its sample, this clonotype was seen a few times. V and J are TRBV15 and TRBJ1-4, with unresolved D. The ends were cut back, 0 bases at V and 5 bases at J, with 13 bases in the middle. CDR3 length equals 16 residues. CDR1 and CDR2 from the germline V gene are LNHNV and YYDKDF (reference sequence). The CDR3 sequence: CATSRDRRRTNEKLFF. The CDR3 DNA reads as TGTGCCACCAGCAGAGATAGGCGGCGGACGAATGAAAAACTGTTTTTT.

This clonotype was found many times. The chain employs TRBV7-2 and TRBJ2-7; either TRBD1 or TRBD2 may fit D (5 bases each). From germline, CDR1 is SGHTA and CDR2 FQGNSA. The CDR3 consists of 15 residues. V was trimmed by 6 bases and J by 2 bases, leaving 17 bases between them. The CDR3 is CASRRPGRITYEQYF. The DNA for the CDR3 is TGTGCCAGCAGGAGACCGGGACGTATAACCTACGAGCAGTACTTC.

This clonotype was seen a single time. A much larger clonotype is one base distant, so this may be a read error. The chain uses TRBV19 and TRBJ1-6, with a weak D call TRBD1 (5 bases). In germline, CDR1 is LNHDA, CDR2 SQIVND (reference sequence). This CDR3 contains 15 residues. The CDR3 spells CASSIQGPNPNPPHF. The DNA of the CDR3 is TGTGCCAGTAGTATACAGGGTCCAAACCCGAACCCCCCCCACTTT. Looking up the rest from reference TRBV19 and TRBJ1-6 gives the full variable domain: DGGITQSPKYLFRKEGQNVTLSCEQNLNHDAMYWYRQDPGQGLRLIYYSQIVNDFQKGDIAEGYSVSREKKESFPLTVTSAQKNPTAFYLCASSIQGPNPNPPHFGNGTRLTVT.

This chain joins TRBV29-1 and TRBJ1-5; D is ambiguous. The CDR3 has 13 amino acids. Germline assignment: CDR1 SQVTM and CDR2 ANQGSEA. V gave up 1 base and J gave up 4 bases, with 8 bases separating them. DNA for the CDR3: TGCAGCGTTGAAGTACATCGTAATCAGCCCCAGCATTTT. Protein: CSVEVHRNQPQHF.

The rearrangement links TRBV30 to TRBJ2-7; possible D gene TRBD1, 6 bases. V lost 2 bases to trimming and J lost 6 bases, with 14 bases between them. The V gene's germline CDR1 is GTSNPN and CDR2 SVGIG (reference sequence). This CDR3 region has 13 residues. The CDR3 loop is CAWSRAGVREQYF. The CDR3 nucleotides read TGTGCCTGGAGTAGGGCAGGGGTGCGCGAGCAGTACTTC.

With regard to this clonotype: A much larger clone sits a single nucleotide away, making a read error possible. J is TRBJ2-5 and V is TRBV24-1, with a possible D match to TRBD1 (6 bases). The V gene lost 2 bases and the J gene lost 11 bases, with 17 bases spanning the gap. The CDR3 is made up of 14 amino acids. CDR1 and CDR2 (germline): KGHDR, SFDVKD. The CDR3, as DNA: TGTGCCACCAGTGATTACAGGGCCGACAATGAGCAGTACTTC. Protein: CATSDYRADNEQYF.

This clonotype was picked up many times. The chain is built from TRBV6-5 and TRBJ1-1; TRBD1 might be the D (5 bases). Germline assignment: CDR1 MNHEY and CDR2 SVGAGI. The V end was cut by 2 bases, the J end by 11 bases, with 15 bases between. This CDR3 spans 13 amino acids. This CDR3 reads CASSYTQGQGAFF. CDR3 in DNA: TGTGCCAGCAGTTACACCCAGGGCCAAGGGGCTTTCTTT.

Regarding this clonotype: Germline is not matched at one junction end, which may reflect a read error. This chain links TRBV7-9 with TRBJ1-2; possibly TRBD1 for D (5 bases). Germline V gene data show CDR1 as SEHNR and CDR2 as FQNEAQ (reference sequence). This CDR3 has 12 amino acids. For the CDR3, the DNA is TGTTCCAGCAGCTTTTCAGGGTCTGGCTACACCTTC. Its translation is CSSSFSGSGYTF.

The V gene is TRBV4-3, the J gene TRBJ1-2; D unresolved. The V gene's germline CDR1 is LGHNA and CDR2 YSLEER. Trimming took 4 bases from V and 4 from J, leaving 16 bases between them. The CDR3 runs 15 residues. The chain's CDR3 is CASSPETVPSYGYTF. CDR3 DNA: TGCGCCAGCAGCCCGGAGACGGTTCCCTCCTATGGCTACACCTTC.

The V gene is TRBV7-9, the J gene TRBJ2-1, with 9 positions matching TRBD1. The junction had 16 bases not matched to a gene; V was cut back by 3 bases and J by 13 bases. The germline V gene encodes CDR1 SEHNR and CDR2 FQNEAQ (reference sequence). The CDR3 totals 16 residues. The DNA for the CDR3 is TGTGCCAGCAGCTTTCCGCCGGGACAGGGCCAAGAGACCCAGTTCTTC. Translating gives CASSFPPGQGQETQFF.

The gene calls are TRBV7-9 and TRBJ2-1, with 9 bases fitting TRBD2. The germline gives CDR1 SEHNR, CDR2 FQNEAQ (reference sequence). V shed 5 bases and J 8 bases; nucleotides not matched to a gene: 13. The length of the CDR3 is 16 residues. CDR3 loop: CASSPVAVAGEDEQFF. The CDR3 DNA sequence: TGTGCCAGCAGCCCCGTGGCAGTAGCGGGGGAGGATGAGCAGTTCTTC. Supplemented by reference TRBV7-9 and TRBJ2-1, the full variable domain reads DTGVSQNPRHKITKRGQNVTFRCDPISEHNRLYWYRQTLGQGPEFLTYFQNEAQLEKSRLLSDRFSAERPKGSFSTLEIQRTEQGDSAMYLCASSPVAVAGEDEQFFGPGTRLTVL.

In this sample, this clonotype turned up many times. The chain carries TRBV12-3 or TRBV12-4 and TRBJ2-3; the D gene is possibly TRBD2 (7 bases). CDR3 size: 15 residues. Trimming stripped 0 bases from V and 5 bases from J, with 12 bases between. CDR3 region: CASSLAGGAVDTQYF. The DNA for the CDR3 is TGTGCCAGCAGTTTAGCGGGGGGGGCGGTAGATACGCAGTATTTT.

CDR3: CASSADRMRGEKLFF. CDR3 nucleotide sequence: TGTGCCAGCAGTGCCGACAGGATGAGGGGTGAAAAACTGTTTTTT. The chain carries TRBV25-1 and TRBJ1-4, with TRBD1 as a possible D gene (6 bases). The CDR3 is 15 amino acids. Per germline, CDR1 MGHDK and CDR2 SYGVNS. V shed 4 bases and J shed 7 bases, with 16 bases lying between them. The full variable domain, its missing parts supplied by reference TRBV25-1 and TRBJ1-4, is EADIYQTPRYLVIGTGKKITLECSQTMGHDKMYWYQQDPGMELHLIHYSYGVNSTEKGDLSSESTVSRIRTEHFPLTLESARPSHTSQYLCASSADRMRGEKLFFGSGTQLSVL.

This clonotype has only one observation. The gene calls are TRBV19 and TRBJ1-2; D remains ambiguous. The V gene lost 9 bases and the J gene lost 0 bases, with 8 bases spanning the gap. The CDR3 spans 12 residues. Germline CDR1 is LNHDA and CDR2 is SQIVND (reference sequence). The CDR3 loop is CASQPSNYGYTF. CDR3 nucleotides: TGTGCCAGCCAGCCTTCTAACTATGGCTACACCTTC. Variable domain in full (rest from reference TRBV19 and TRBJ1-2): DGGITQSPKYLFRKEGQNVTLSCEQNLNHDAMYWYRQDPGQGLRLIYYSQIVNDFQKGDIAEGYSVSREKKESFPLTVTSAQKNPTAFYLCASQPSNYGYTFGSGTRLTVV.

A remark on this clonotype: A much larger clone differs from this one at a single base, so this may be a read error. The V and J genes are TRBV5-1 and TRBJ1-2, with 8 bases identical to TRBD1. The CDR3 has 15 amino acids. Trimming took 4 bases from V and 4 from J; bases not matched to a gene: 9. Germline CDR1 reads SGHRS; CDR2 reads YFSETQ. The CDR3 nucleotides are TGCGCCAGCAGCCCCGGACAGGGAAGGGGCTATGGCTACACCTTC. Translating it yields CASSPGQGRGYGYTF. Using reference TRBV5-1 and TRBJ1-2 for the parts outside the CDR3, the full variable domain is KAGVTQTPRYLIKTRGQQVTLSCSPISGHRSVSWYQQTPGQGLQFLFEYFSETQRNKGNFPGRFSGRQFSNSRSEMNVSTLELGDSALYLCASSPGQGRGYGYTFGSGTRLTVV.